The rows below give T cell receptor beta chains drawn from one sample of a study of blood T cell repertoires in COVID-19. The table came from immunoSEQ multiplex PCR; TCRdb's copy has only in-frame clones and leaves some out. The data show over 80,000 clones, around nine tenths seen once. Sequencing was done on a sample of peripheral blood. The receptors derive from a woman older than 75 with acute or convalescent COVID-19. Each CDR3 is given with its conserved first and last residue. D genes are given only for firm matches. Not every row has a clone size; where given, it reads once, few, many or a size class.

d_call clone_size j_call v_call cdr3_aa cdr3_nt
TRBD2 - TRBJ2-7 TRBV3-1/TRBV3-2 CASSQGLAGAQYF TGTGCCAGCAGCCAAGGACTAGCGGGTGCGCAGTACTTC
- - TRBJ1-4 TRBV3-1/TRBV3-2 CASSQTLGGEKLFF TGTGCCAGCAGCCAAACCCTGGGGGGGGAAAAACTGTTTTTT
TRBD1 - TRBJ2-5 TRBV2 CASSGLTGGNQETQYF TGTGCCAGCAGTGGGCTAACAGGGGGCAACCAAGAGACCCAGTACTTC
- - TRBJ2-1 TRBV7-9 CASSLVSNEQFF TGTGCCAGCAGCTTAGTCTCCAATGAGCAGTTCTTC
TRBD2 - TRBJ2-1 TRBV27 CASSWGTSSFDEQFF TGTGCCAGCAGCTGGGGGACTAGCTCGTTCGATGAGCAGTTCTTC
TRBD1 - TRBJ1-6 TRBV7-2 CASSLVGQGGYSPLHF TGTGCCAGCAGCTTAGTCGGACAGGGTGGCTATTCACCCCTCCACTTT
- - TRBJ1-1 TRBV2 CASQLQGNTEAFF TGTGCCAGCCAATTACAGGGGAACACTGAAGCTTTCTTT
TRBD2 - TRBJ2-5 TRBV18 CASSPRGGSSETQYF TGTGCCAGCTCACCACGGGGGGGAAGTTCAGAGACCCAGTACTTC
- - TRBJ2-6 TRBV24-1 CATSDHRGYGANVLTF TGTGCCACCAGTGATCACCGGGGGTACGGGGCCAACGTCCTGACTTTC
- - TRBJ1-1 TRBV2 CASSEGAQGWTEAFF TGTGCCAGCAGTGAGGGTGCGCAGGGGTGGACTGAAGCTTTCTTT
- few TRBJ2-1 TRBV6-5 CASSYGQYGSDEQFF TGTGCCAGCAGTTACGGTCAGTACGGGAGCGATGAGCAGTTCTTC
- - TRBJ1-3 TRBV27 CASSSRANRLPQLGNTIYF TGTGCCAGCAGTTCGCGCGCCAATCGACTCCCTCAGCTTGGAAACACCATATATTTT
TRBD1 once TRBJ1-2 TRBV12-5 CASGSPPQGAGYTF TGTGCTAGTGGAAGCCCTCCTCAGGGGGCTGGCTACACCTTC
- - TRBJ1-1 TRBV20-1 CSALNPPEAFF TGCAGTGCACTAAATCCCCCTGAAGCTTTCTTT
TRBD2 - TRBJ2-5 TRBV2 CASNTPERGQETQYF TGTGCCAGCAATACACCGGAGCGGGGTCAAGAGACCCAGTACTTC
TRBD1 - TRBJ1-2 TRBV5-1 CASSSRGPVPYGYTF TGCGCCAGCAGCTCCAGGGGGCCGGTTCCGTATGGCTACACCTTC
- - TRBJ1-1 TRBV2 CVISNTEAFF TGTGTAATTTCGAACACTGAAGCTTTCTTT
- once TRBJ1-2 TRBV18 CASSQTRGSGGYTF TGTGCCAGCTCCCAGACACGGGGGTCCGGGGGCTACACCTTC
- - TRBJ1-5 TRBV3-1/TRBV3-2 CASSQDPGRNQPQHF TGTGCCAGCAGCCAAGATCCCGGGAGGAATCAGCCCCAGCATTTT
- - TRBJ1-4 TRBV10-3 CAISPDRDNEKLFF TGTGCCATCAGCCCGGACAGAGATAATGAAAAACTGTTTTTT
- once TRBJ1-5 TRBV2 CASSEKGLSNQPQHF TGTGCCAGCAGTGAAAAGGGGCTTAGCAATCAGCCCCAGCATTTT
TRBD2 - TRBJ2-1 TRBV6-5 CASRASGSMYEQFF TGTGCCAGCAGAGCTAGCGGGAGTATGTATGAGCAGTTCTTC
- - TRBJ1-5 TRBV6-6 CASGGQPQHF TGTGCCAGCGGCGGGCAGCCCCAGCATTTT
- - TRBJ2-5 TRBV6-4 CASSESDYCQETQYF TGTGCCAGCAGTGAATCGGACTACTGCCAAGAGACCCAGTACTTC